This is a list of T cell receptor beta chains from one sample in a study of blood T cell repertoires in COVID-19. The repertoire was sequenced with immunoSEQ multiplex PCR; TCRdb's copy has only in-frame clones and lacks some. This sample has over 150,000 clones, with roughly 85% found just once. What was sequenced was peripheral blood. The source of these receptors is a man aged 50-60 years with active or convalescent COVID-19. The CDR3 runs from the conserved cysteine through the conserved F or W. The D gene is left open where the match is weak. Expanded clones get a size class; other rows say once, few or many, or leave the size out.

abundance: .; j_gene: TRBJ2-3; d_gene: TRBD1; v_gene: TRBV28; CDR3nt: TGTGCCAGCAGCCAAGGGGGCGCCCCCTCTAGCACAGATACGCAGTATTTT; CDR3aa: CASSQGGAPSSTDTQYF
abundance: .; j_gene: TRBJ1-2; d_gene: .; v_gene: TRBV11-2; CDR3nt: TGTGCCAGCAGCTCCCAGGACAGCTATGGCTACACCTTC; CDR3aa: CASSSQDSYGYTF
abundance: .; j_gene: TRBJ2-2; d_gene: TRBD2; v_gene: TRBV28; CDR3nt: TGTGCCAGCACTACCCTAGCGGGGGGGATTGATGTCGGGGAGCTGTTTTTT; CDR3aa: CASTTLAGGIDVGELFF
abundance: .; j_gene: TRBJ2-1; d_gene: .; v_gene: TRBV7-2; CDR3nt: TGTGCCAGCAGCTTATCGTCGACGGTGAGGCAGCAGTTCTTC; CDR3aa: CASSLSSTVRQQFF
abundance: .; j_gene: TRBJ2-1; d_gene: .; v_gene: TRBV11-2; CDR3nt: TGTGCCAGCAGCTTAAACAGGGTCAATGAGCAGTTCTTC; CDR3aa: CASSLNRVNEQFF
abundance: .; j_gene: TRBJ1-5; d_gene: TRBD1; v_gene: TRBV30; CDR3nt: TGTGCCCGGGAAACCCAACAGGGGTTGAGCAATCAGCCCCAGCATTTT; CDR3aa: CARETQQGLSNQPQHF
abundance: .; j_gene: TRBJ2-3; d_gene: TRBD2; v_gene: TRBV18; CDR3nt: TGTGCCAGCTCACCGAAGCGGGGGGAGAACACAGATACGCAGTATTTT; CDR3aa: CASSPKRGENTDTQYF
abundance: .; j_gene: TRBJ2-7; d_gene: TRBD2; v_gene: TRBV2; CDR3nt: TGTGCCAGCAGGACTAGCGGGAGCCACGAGCAGTACTTC; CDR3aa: CASRTSGSHEQYF
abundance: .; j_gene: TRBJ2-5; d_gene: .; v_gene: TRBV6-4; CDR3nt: TGTGCCAGCAGTGACTCGAGGGGAGGGACCCAGTACTTC; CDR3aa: CASSDSRGGTQYF
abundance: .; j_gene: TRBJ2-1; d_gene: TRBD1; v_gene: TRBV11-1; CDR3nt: TGTGCCAGCAGTCTCGACAGGGGAGCCTACAATGAGCAGTTCTTC; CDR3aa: CASSLDRGAYNEQFF
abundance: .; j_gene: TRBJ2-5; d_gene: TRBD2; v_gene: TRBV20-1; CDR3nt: TGCAGTGCTAGTCCGGGGGGAGAGACCCAGTACTTC; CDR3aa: CSASPGGETQYF
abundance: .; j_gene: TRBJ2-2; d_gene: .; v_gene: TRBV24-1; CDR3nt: TGTGCCACCAGTGCCCCAGACAGGACCGGGGAGCTGTTTTTT; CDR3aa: CATSAPDRTGELFF
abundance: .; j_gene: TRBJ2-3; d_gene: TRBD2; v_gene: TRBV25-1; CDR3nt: TGTGCCAGCAGTGATCCCGGGGGGAGAAGCACAGATACGCAGTATTTT; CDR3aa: CASSDPGGRSTDTQYF
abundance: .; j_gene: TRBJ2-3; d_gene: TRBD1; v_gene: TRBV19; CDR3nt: TGTGCCAGTAGTTCCCGGACAGGGGTTTTGTCCACAGATACGCAGTATTTT; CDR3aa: CASSSRTGVLSTDTQYF
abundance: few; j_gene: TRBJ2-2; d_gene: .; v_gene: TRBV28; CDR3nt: TGTGCCAGCAGTTTCGCAGGGTCGAACACCGGGGAGCTGTTTTTT; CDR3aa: CASSFAGSNTGELFF
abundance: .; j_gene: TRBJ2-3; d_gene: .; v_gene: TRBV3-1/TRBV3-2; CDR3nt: TGTGCCAGCAGCCAAGTAGAACTTCCCACAGATACGCAGTATTTT; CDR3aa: CASSQVELPTDTQYF
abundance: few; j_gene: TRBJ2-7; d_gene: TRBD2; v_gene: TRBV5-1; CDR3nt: TGCGCCAGCAGCTCCACTAGCGGGACTGCTCTCGAGCAGTACTTC; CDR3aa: CASSSTSGTALEQYF
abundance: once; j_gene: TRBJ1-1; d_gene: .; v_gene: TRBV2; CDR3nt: TGTGCCAGCAGTGTGATACAGAACACTGAAGCTTTCTTT; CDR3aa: CASSVIQNTEAFF
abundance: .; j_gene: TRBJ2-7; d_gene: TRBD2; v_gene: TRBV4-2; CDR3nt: TGTGCCAGCAGCCAAGAGCTCCGGACTAGCCGTCCCTACGAGCAGTACTTC; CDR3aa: CASSQELRTSRPYEQYF
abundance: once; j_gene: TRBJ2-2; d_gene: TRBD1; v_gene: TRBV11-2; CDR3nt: TGTGCCAGCAGCTCCCATCCTGGGGGACAGGGGACCACCGGGGAGCTGTTTTTT; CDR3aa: CASSSHPGGQGTTGELFF
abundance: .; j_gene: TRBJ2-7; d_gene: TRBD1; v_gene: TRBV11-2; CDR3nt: TGTGCCAGCAGCCTAACCGGGACAGGGGGGTCCGAGCAGTACTTC; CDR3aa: CASSLTGTGGSEQYF
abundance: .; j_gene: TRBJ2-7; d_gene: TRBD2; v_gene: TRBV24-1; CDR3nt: TGTGCCACCAGTGGGGCCGGGACTAGCGGGAGCGGCGAGCAGTACTTC; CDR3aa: CATSGAGTSGSGEQYF
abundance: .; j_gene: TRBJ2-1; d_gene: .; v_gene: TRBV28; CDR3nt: TGTGCCAGCAGTTCTGGGGCGGTTAACTACAATGAGCAGTTCTTC; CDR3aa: CASSSGAVNYNEQFF
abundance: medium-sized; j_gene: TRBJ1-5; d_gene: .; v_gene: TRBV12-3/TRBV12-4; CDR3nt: TGTGCCAGCAGTCAGACAGGACCGCCCCAGCATTTT; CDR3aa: CASSQTGPPQHF
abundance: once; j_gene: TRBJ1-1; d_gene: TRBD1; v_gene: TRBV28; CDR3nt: TGTGCCAGCAGTCCAGGGACAGGGGGACAGGGCACTGAAGCTTTCTTT; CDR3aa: CASSPGTGGQGTEAFF
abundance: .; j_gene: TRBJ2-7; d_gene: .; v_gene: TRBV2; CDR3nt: TGTGCCAGCAGTGTCCAGCGGGACACCTACGAGCAGTACTTC; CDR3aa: CASSVQRDTYEQYF
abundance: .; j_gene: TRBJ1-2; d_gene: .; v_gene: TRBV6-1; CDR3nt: TGTGCCAGCAGTGAAACGGGAAACGGCTACACCTTC; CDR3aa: CASSETGNGYTF
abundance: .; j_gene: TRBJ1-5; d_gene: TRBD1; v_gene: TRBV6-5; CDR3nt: TGTGCCAGCATTCTAGACAGGGGCGATCAGCCCCAGCATTTT; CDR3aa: CASILDRGDQPQHF
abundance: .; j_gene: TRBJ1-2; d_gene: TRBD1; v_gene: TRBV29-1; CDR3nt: TGCAGCGCAACCCAATGGGGACAGGGAGTCGCTGGCTACACCTTC; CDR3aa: CSATQWGQGVAGYTF
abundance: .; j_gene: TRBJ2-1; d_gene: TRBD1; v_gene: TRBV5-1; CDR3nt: TGCGCCAGCAGCTTTGGGACAGGGGGCGCGGGATACAATGAGCAGTTCTTC; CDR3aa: CASSFGTGGAGYNEQFF
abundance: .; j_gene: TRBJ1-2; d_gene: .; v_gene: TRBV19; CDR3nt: TGTGCCAGTAGTATAGGGGCACCCTATGGCTACACCTTC; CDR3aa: CASSIGAPYGYTF
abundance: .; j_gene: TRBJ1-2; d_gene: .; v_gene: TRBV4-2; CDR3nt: TGTGCCAGCAGACAAGGAACAGGGATTTATGGCTACACCTTC; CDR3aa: CASRQGTGIYGYTF
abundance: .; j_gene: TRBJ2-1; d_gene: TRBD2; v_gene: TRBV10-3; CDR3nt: TGTGCCATCATGGGACTAGCGGGAAAGGGTTCCTACAATGAGCAGTTCTTC; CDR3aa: CAIMGLAGKGSYNEQFF
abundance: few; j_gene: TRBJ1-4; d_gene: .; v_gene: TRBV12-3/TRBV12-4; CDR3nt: TGTGCCAGCAGTACCACTCTGGAAAAACTGTTTTTT; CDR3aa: CASSTTLEKLFF
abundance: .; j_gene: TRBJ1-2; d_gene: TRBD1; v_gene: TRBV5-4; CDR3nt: TGTGCCAGCAGCTTAGACAGGGGGGGCTACACCTTC; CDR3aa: CASSLDRGGYTF
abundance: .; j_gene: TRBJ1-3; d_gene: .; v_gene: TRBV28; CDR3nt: TGTGCCAGCAGTTTGGTGTGGGGGCCAGGAAACACCATATATTTT; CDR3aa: CASSLVWGPGNTIYF
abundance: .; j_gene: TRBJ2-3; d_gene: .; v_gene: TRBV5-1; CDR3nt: TGCGCCAGCAGCTTGACAGGGCGCTCGAGCACAGATACGCAGTATTTT; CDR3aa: CASSLTGRSSTDTQYF
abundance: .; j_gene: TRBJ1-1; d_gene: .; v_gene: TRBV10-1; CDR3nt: TGCGCCAGCAGCGATCAGGGGAAAGGCACTGAAGCTTTCTTT; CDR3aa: CASSDQGKGTEAFF
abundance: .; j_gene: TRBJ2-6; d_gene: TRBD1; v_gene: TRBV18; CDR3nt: TGTGCCAGCTCACAGACAGGGACTGGGGCCAACGTCCTGACTTTC; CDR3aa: CASSQTGTGANVLTF
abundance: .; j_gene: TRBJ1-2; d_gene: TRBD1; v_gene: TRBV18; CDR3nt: TGTGCCAGCTCACCCGAGACAGGGGTAGAAGGCTACACCTTC; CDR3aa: CASSPETGVEGYTF
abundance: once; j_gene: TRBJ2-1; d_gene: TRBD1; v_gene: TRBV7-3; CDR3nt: TGTGCCAGCAGCTTGCTCAGGGGGTTCTACAATGAGCAGTTCTTC; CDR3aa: CASSLLRGFYNEQFF
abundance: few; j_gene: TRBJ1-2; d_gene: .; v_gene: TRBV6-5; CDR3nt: TGTGCCAGCAGTTACTCGGAACCTGGCCTTGGGCATGGCTACACCTTC; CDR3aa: CASSYSEPGLGHGYTF
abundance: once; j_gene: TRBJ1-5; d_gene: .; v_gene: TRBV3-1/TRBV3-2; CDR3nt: TGTGCCAGCAGCCAAGATCTAAGTGGGCAGGGTGAAGGATATAGCAATCAGCCCCAGCATTTT; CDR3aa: CASSQDLSGQGEGYSNQPQHF
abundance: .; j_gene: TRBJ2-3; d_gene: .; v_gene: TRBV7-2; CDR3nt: TGTGCCAGCAGCTCCCCTGTCGGTTCGAGCACAGATACGCAGTATTTT; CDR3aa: CASSSPVGSSTDTQYF
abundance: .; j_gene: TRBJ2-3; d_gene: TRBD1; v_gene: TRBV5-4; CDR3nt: TGTGCCAGCAGCTTGCTACAGGGGAAAGATACGCAGTATTTT; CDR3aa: CASSLLQGKDTQYF
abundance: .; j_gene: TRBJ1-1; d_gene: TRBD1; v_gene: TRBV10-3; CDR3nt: TGTGCCATCAGTGAGCCTCAGACAGGGTCTACTGAAGCTTTCTTT; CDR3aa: CAISEPQTGSTEAFF
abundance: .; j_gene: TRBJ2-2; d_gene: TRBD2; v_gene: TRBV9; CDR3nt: TGTGCCCGCAGCGTAGTGGGCGGGGGGGCCGGAACCGGGGAGCTGTTTTTT; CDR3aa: CARSVVGGGAGTGELFF
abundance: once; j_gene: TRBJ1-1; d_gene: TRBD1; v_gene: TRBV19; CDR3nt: TGTGCCACCAGGGGGGACAGCCTCACTGAAGCTTTCTTT; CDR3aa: CATRGDSLTEAFF
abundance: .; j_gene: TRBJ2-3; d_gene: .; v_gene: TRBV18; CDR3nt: TGTGCCAGCTCACCGCGACTAGTCAGCACAGATACGCAGTATTTT; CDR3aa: CASSPRLVSTDTQYF
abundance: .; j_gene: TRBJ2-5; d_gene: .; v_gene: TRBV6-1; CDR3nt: TGTGCCAGCAGTGAAGAAGCAGGGTGGGAGACCCAGTACTTC; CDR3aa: CASSEEAGWETQYF
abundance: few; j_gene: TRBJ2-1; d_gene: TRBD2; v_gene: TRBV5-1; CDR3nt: TGCGCCAGCAGCCCTGGGCTAGCGGGGGGGCTGGGCTACAATGAGCAGTTCTTC; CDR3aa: CASSPGLAGGLGYNEQFF
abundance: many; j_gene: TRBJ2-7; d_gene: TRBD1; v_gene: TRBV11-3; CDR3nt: TGTGCCAGCAGCTCGGGACAGGCCCTTTCCGAGCAGTACTTC; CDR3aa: CASSSGQALSEQYF
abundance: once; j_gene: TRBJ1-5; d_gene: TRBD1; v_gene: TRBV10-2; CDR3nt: TGCGCCAGCAGTGATCCACAGGGGCGAGAGCAGCCCCAGCATTTT; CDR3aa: CASSDPQGREQPQHF
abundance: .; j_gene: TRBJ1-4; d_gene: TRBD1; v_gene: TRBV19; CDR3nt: TGTGCCAGTAGAGCTCAGATGGGACAGGGTATTGAAAAACTGTTTTTT; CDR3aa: CASRAQMGQGIEKLFF
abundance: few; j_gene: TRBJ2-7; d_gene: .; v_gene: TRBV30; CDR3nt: TGTGCCTGGAGTCTAAACTACGAGCAGTACTTC; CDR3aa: CAWSLNYEQYF